Shown below are 19 T cell receptor beta chains from a single sample sequenced in a study of T cells in Graves' hyperthyroidism and ophthalmopathy (dated by TCRdb to between 2018 and 2021). Library prep was done by multiplex PCR. Reads for this sample came from an Illumina HiSeq 2000. The TCR beta CDR3 regions were amplified from the RNA transcripts. For the first round of RT-PCR on the TCR CDR3, the HTBI primer set was used together with the Qiagen OneStep RT-PCR kit. TCRdb cleaned the public reads at Q25 with fastp, built clones with MiXCR and kept in-frame beta chains. Every entry covers one CDR3 protein and lists the most common genes and DNA from its rows. A total of around 700,000 distinct CDR3 sequences appear in this sample, around 20% of them only once. The biggest ten clones account for 15% to 20% of the sample. The sequencing input was blood. These receptor sequences come from a woman aged 45 to 65 with Graves' hyperthyroidism that later progressed to Graves' ophthalmopathy.

This clonotype was observed many times. This chain joins TRBV11-1 and TRBJ2-3, with D perhaps matching TRBD2 (5 bases). CDR3 length equals 15 residues. V lost 1 base and J 2 bases, leaving 10 bases between the germline ends. Germline CDR1 and CDR2: SGHAT and FQDESV (reference sequence). The CDR3 here is CASSLVVGDTDTQYF. The CDR3 DNA sequence: TGTGCCAGCAGCTTAGTCGTCGGGGACACAGATACGCAGTATTTT.

The chain uses TRBV27 and TRBJ1-5, with D perhaps matching TRBD1 (6 bases). Trimming took off 6 bases at V and 3 bases at J, with 12 bases between the two ends. This CDR3 is 14 amino acids long. Germline V lookup: CDR1 MNHEY, CDR2 SMNVEV (reference sequence). The CDR3 protein is CASSRTALNQPQHF. The DNA for the CDR3 is TGTGCCAGCAGCCGGACAGCCCTCAATCAGCCCCAGCATTTT.

The chain employs TRBV5-1 and TRBJ2-1, with TRBD2 matching 8 bases. The CDR3 extends over 15 amino acids. From germline, CDR1 is SGHRS and CDR2 YFSETQ. The V segment lost 0 bases and the J segment 3 bases; nucleotides outside the gene matches: 2. The CDR3 loop is CASSLVRGVYNEQFF. The DNA of the CDR3 is TGCGCCAGCAGCTTGGTGCGGGGGGTCTACAATGAGCAGTTCTTC.

This chain links TRBV15 with TRBJ1-2; no reliable D call. V was trimmed by 0 bases and J by 1 base, leaving 9 bases between them. The CDR3 sequence is 15 residues long. The V gene's germline CDR1 is LNHNV and CDR2 YYDKDF (reference sequence). Written as DNA, the CDR3 is TGTGCCACCAGCAGAGAAGCAGGCAGTAACTATGGCTACACCTTC. It encodes CATSREAGSNYGYTF.

This clonotype was counted ten times or more. An end of the junction differs from the germline gene, which may be a read error. The chain recombines TRBV12-3 or TRBV12-4 with TRBJ1-1; D is unclear. The CDR3 loop spans 13 amino acids. CDR3 residues: CASSLKRNTEAFF. The CDR3 coding sequence is TGCGCCAGCAGCTTGAAACGGAACACTGAAGCTTTCTTT.

This clonotype was seen a handful of times. The chain has TRBV25-1 and TRBJ1-2, with D tentatively TRBD1 (5 bases). Germline assignment: CDR1 MGHDK and CDR2 SYGVNS. Between the trimmed V and J ends, which lost 6 bases and 10 bases, there was a span of 21 bases. The CDR3 loop spans 14 amino acids. The CDR3 DNA reads TGTGCCAGCAGAACAGGAGTTGGGCCATGGGACTACACCTTC. This gives the protein CASRTGVGPWDYTF.

The V gene is TRBV18, the J gene TRBJ2-7; 8 nucleotides line up with TRBD2. This CDR3 spans 17 amino acids. V shed 5 bases, J shed 2 bases, and the junction held 14 bases outside the gene matches. Germline V CDR1 and CDR2: KGHSH, LQKENI. The CDR3 nucleotides read TGTGCCAGCTCAGGGGGCTCGGGAGGGGACTGGGCCTACGAGCAGTACTTC. It is translated as CASSGGSGGDWAYEQYF.

In nucleotides, the CDR3 is TGTGCCAGTAGTACCCCAGGACAGCCGAATTCACCCCTCCACTTT. Protein sequence: CASSTPGQPNSPLHF. V is TRBV19 and J is TRBJ1-6; a weak D match, TRBD1 (6 bases). Germline CDR1 and CDR2: LNHDA and SQIVND (reference sequence). The CDR3 totals 15 residues. The V end lost 4 bases, the J end lost 7 bases, and 14 bases lay between the germline ends.

This rearrangement joins TRBV5-1 to TRBJ1-1; the D is unclear. The CDR3 loop spans 15 amino acids. CDR1 SGHRS and CDR2 YFSETQ come from the germline V gene. V lost 0 bases and J 1 base, leaving 10 bases between the germline ends. CDR3 in DNA: TGCGCCAGCAGCTTGGCTCCGAGAGCGAACACTGAAGCTTTCTTT. Protein sequence: CASSLAPRANTEAFF.

This clonotype was seen a handful of times. The chain carries TRBV6-1 and TRBJ2-4; either TRBD1 or TRBD2 may fit D (5 bases each). The length of the CDR3 is 14 residues. Per germline, CDR1 MNHNS and CDR2 SASEGT. V shed 2 bases and J shed 9 bases, with 14 bases lying between them. The CDR3 reads CASSEPPIGGIQYF. The CDR3 nucleotides are TGTGCCAGCAGTGAACCCCCTATTGGGGGCATTCAGTACTTC.

This clonotype was counted many times. The chain is built from TRBV7-3 and TRBJ2-7, with D possibly matching TRBD1 (7 bases). V shed 0 bases and J shed 5 bases, with 11 bases lying between them. Germline V lookup: CDR1 SGHTA, CDR2 FQGTGA. The CDR3 contains 14 residues. CDR3 DNA: TGTGCCAGCAGCTTAACAGGAGGGGGCGACGAGCAGTACTTC. It is translated as CASSLTGGGDEQYF.

This clonotype was recorded many times. This chain connects TRBV11-2 to TRBJ2-1; D remains ambiguous. The CDR3 has 12 residues. V lost 4 bases and J lost 9, with 10 bases in between. Per germline, CDR1 SGHAT and CDR2 FQNNGV. CDR3 protein: CASSYTSTEQFF. The CDR3 coding sequence is TGTGCCAGCAGCTATACAAGTACTGAGCAGTTCTTC. The complete variable domain, with remaining parts taken from reference TRBV11-2 and TRBJ2-1, reads EAGVAQSPRYKIIEKRQSVAFWCNPISGHATLYWYQQILGQGPKLLIQFQNNGVVDDSQLPKDRFSAERLKGVDSTLKIQPAKLEDSAVYLCASSYTSTEQFFGPGTRLTVL.

The chain has TRBV6-1 and TRBJ2-1; TRBD2 agrees at 7 bases. Trimming cost V 8 bases and J 0 bases; bases outside gene matches: 7. Per germline, CDR1 MNHNS and CDR2 SASEGT. There are 15 residues in the CDR3. The CDR3, as DNA: TGTGCCAGCCGTATGCGGGGGAGCTCCTACAATGAGCAGTTCTTC. This encodes CASRMRGSSYNEQFF.

The table lists this clonotype with many counts. The chain carries TRBV6-1 and TRBJ2-7, with a weak D call TRBD1 (6 bases). Germline V gene lookup returns CDR1 MNHNS and CDR2 SASEGT. This CDR3 region has 13 residues. Trimming pared 3 bases from V and 5 bases from J, leaving 11 bases between. DNA for the CDR3: TGTGCCAGCAGTGACTGGGACACAGACGAGCAGTACTTC. Its protein is CASSDWDTDEQYF.

In this sample, this clonotype turned up many times. V is TRBV7-8 and J is TRBJ1-5; unclear D gene. V was shortened by 5 bases and J by 0 bases, with 5 bases between the two germline ends. The CDR3 runs 13 residues. The germline V gene encodes CDR1 SGHVS and CDR2 FQNEAQ. Here the CDR3 DNA reads TGTGCCAGCAGCCAATATAGCAATCAGCCCCAGCATTTT. This gives the protein CASSQYSNQPQHF. Based on the CDR3 plus reference TRBV7-8 and TRBJ1-5, the full variable domain is GAGVSQSPRYKVAKRGQDVALRCDPISGHVSLFWYQQALGQGPEFLTYFQNEAQLDKSGLPSDRFFAERPEGSVSTLKIQRTQQEDSAVYLCASSQYSNQPQHFGDGTRLSIL.

In this sample, this clonotype turned up a few times. The chain carries TRBV27 and TRBJ2-1, with 8 bases matching TRBD1. The CDR3 has 14 residues. The V gene's germline CDR1 is MNHEY and CDR2 SMNVEV (reference sequence). Trimming removed 8 bases from V and 3 bases from J; junction bases left unmatched: 6. The CDR3 DNA reads TGTGCCAGCGGATCCGGACAGGGCTACAATGAGCAGTTCTTC. Protein product: CASGSGQGYNEQFF.

The sample holds many counts of this clonotype. The chain has TRBV9 and TRBJ2-5, with 8 bases identical to TRBD1. V lost 2 bases to trimming and J lost 3 bases; unmatched junction nucleotides: 6. Per germline, CDR1 SGDLS and CDR2 YYNGEE. The CDR3 is 15 residues long. CDR3: CASSVRTGREETQYF. CDR3 nucleotide sequence: TGTGCCAGCAGCGTCCGGACAGGGAGAGAAGAGACCCAGTACTTC. The variable domain in full, with the rest retrieved from reference TRBV9 and TRBJ2-5, is DSGVTQTPKHLITATGQRVTLRCSPRSGDLSVYWYQQSLDQGLQFLIQYYNGEERAKGNILERFSAQQFPDLHSELNLSSLELGDSALYFCASSVRTGREETQYFGPGTRLLVL.

Of note for this clonotype: The junction and the germline gene differ at one end; a read error may be behind it. V is TRBV3-1 and J is TRBJ2-2; D ambiguous. The CDR3 runs to 13 residues. Germline V CDR1 and CDR2: LGHDT, YNNKEL (reference sequence). The CDR3 DNA reads TGTACCAGCAGCCCTCTATACACCGGGGAGCTGTTTTTT. Amino acids: CTSSPLYTGELFF. Complete variable domain (other parts from reference TRBV3-1 and TRBJ2-2): DTAVSQTPKYLVTQMGNDKSIKCEQNLGHDTMYWYKQDSKKFLKIMFSYNNKELIINETVPNRFSPKSPDKAHLNLHINSLELGDSAVYFCTSSPLYTGELFFGEGSRLTVL.

CDR3: CASSYSGQGGGNIQYF. CDR3 coding DNA: TGTGCCAGCAGTTACTCCGGACAGGGAGGGGGAAACATTCAGTACTTC. The rearrangement links TRBV6-5 to TRBJ2-4; tentatively, D is TRBD1 (8 bases). V was trimmed by 0 bases and J by 6 bases, leaving 15 bases between them. Germline loops: CDR1 MNHEY, CDR2 SVGAGI. The CDR3 consists of 16 residues.